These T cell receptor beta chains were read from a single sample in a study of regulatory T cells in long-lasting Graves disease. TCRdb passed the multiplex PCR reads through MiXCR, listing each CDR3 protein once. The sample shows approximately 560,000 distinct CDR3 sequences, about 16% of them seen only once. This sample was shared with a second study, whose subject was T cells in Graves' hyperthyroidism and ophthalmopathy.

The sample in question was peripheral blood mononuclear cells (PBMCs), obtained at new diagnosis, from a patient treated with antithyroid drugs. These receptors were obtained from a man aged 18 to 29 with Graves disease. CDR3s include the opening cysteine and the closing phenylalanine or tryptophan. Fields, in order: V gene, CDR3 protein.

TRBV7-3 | CASSSGQGTLYEQYF
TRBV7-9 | CASSAGGSPTDTQYF
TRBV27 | CASSLAGTSTETQYF
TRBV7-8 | CASPGVAGELFF
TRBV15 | CATSRATASGRSGELFF
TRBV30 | CAWSVTGGDTQYF
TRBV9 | CASSEEHRGDEKLFF
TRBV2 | CASSVPVPPGEKLFF
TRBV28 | CASSSGQVQGYTF
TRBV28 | CASSLSIYQPQHF
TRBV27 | CASSSTGFSGNTIYF
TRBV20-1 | CSAVRGDRGGYEQYF
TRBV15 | CATSGRLAGSTDTQYF
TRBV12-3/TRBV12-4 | CASRRSGYDTGELFF
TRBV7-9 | CASRFLGAVGLNTEAFF
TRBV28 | CASSLWAHPGQGYEQYF
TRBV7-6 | CASSLGWQGGEKLFF
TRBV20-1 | CSAGTSSGTYNEQFF
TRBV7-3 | CASPRRQGHEKLFF
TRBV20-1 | CSARVAGLGADEQFF
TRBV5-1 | CASSLRGTDNEKLFF
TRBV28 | CASSLIGTPETQYF
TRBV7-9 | CASSPQAGGPDNEQFF
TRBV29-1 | CSVADYSNQPQHF
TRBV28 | CASRGTGFGQYF
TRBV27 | CASSLQGTPYYGYTF
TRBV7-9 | CASSSRSSYNSPLHF
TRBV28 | CASSFRDRVGVGAFF